This passage covers 30 T cell receptor beta chains from one sample sequenced in a study of liver allograft versus peripheral blood T cells. Study overall: The authors compared T cell receptor repertoires in transplanted livers with those in the peripheral blood of recipients.

TCRdb re-analysed the reads in MiXCR, keeping a single row per CDR3 protein. The data contain approximately 12,000 distinct CDR3 sequences, about 23% of them singletons. The receptors originated from a human patient who had a liver transplant. The graft donor may account for some of the T cells.

With respect to this clonotype: A much more abundant neighbour one base away suggests this may be a read error. The CDR3 reads CAISELTSSYGQYF. CDR3 sequence (DNA): TGTGCCATCAGTGAGCTGACTAGCAGTTACGGGCAGTACTTC. The chain has TRBV6-1 and TRBJ2-7; 7 bases line up with TRBD2. This CDR3 spans 14 amino acids. The V gene's germline CDR1 is MNHNS and CDR2 SASEGT.

The chain couples TRBV7-3 to TRBJ1-6; TRBD1 agrees at 11 bases. The CDR3 loop spans 14 amino acids. Germline assignment: CDR1 SGHTA and CDR2 FQGTGA. The trim removed 10 bases at V and 5 bases at J, leaving 4 bases unmatched. The CDR3, as DNA: TGTGCCACCCAGGGACAGGGGGATAATTCACCCCTCCACTTT. As protein: CATQGQGDNSPLHF.

This clonotype has more than one count but fewer than ten. This chain links TRBV27 with TRBJ1-1; D is unresolved. V lost 3 bases and J lost 1, with 6 bases in between. This CDR3 spans 13 amino acids. Germline lookup yields CDR1 MNHEY and CDR2 SMNVEV (reference sequence). DNA of the CDR3: TGTGCCAGCAGTTTTTGGGGGAACACTGAAGCTTTCTTT. Translated: CASSFWGNTEAFF.

By frequency in the sample, this clonotype is medium-sized. This chain links TRBV19 with TRBJ2-1; D call uncertain. The V gene lost 0 bases and the J gene lost 0 bases, with 12 bases spanning the gap. Per germline, CDR1 LNHDA and CDR2 SQIVND (reference sequence). This CDR3 has 17 residues. Here the CDR3 DNA reads TGTGCCAGTAGTATAGAGACTCAACGGAGCTCCTACAATGAGCAGTTCTTC. Amino acids: CASSIETQRSSYNEQFF. The entire variable domain, with the rest obtained from reference TRBV19 and TRBJ2-1, is as follows: DGGITQSPKYLFRKEGQNVTLSCEQNLNHDAMYWYRQDPGQGLRLIYYSQIVNDFQKGDIAEGYSVSREKKESFPLTVTSAQKNPTAFYLCASSIETQRSSYNEQFFGPGTRLTVL.

By its share, this clonotype is medium-sized (0.01 to 0.1%). DNA for the CDR3: TGTGCCAGCAGGCCCCCCTTGGGTCCGGGCTCCTATAATTCACCCCTCCACTTT. This gives the protein CASRPPLGPGSYNSPLHF. The J gene is TRBJ1-6, the V gene TRBV6-2 or TRBV6-3; D ambiguous. The CDR3 has 18 amino acids. CDR1 and CDR2 (germline): MNHEY, SVGEGT. V lost 6 bases and J lost 0, with 18 bases in between.

Of note for this clonotype: This may stem from a read error, because a much larger clone lies one nucleotide away. The rearrangement uses TRBV6-1 and TRBJ1-2, with TRBD1 as a possible D gene (5 bases). Germline assignment: CDR1 MNHNS and CDR2 SASEGT. The CDR3 is made up of 13 amino acids. The CDR3 DNA follows: TGTGGCAGCAGTAATAGGGGATTGGGTGGCTACACCTTC. It codes for CGSSNRGLGGYTF.

By its share, this clonotype is medium-sized. In DNA form, the CDR3 reads TGTGCCAGTAGCCAAATTGGGACAGGGAATCAGCCCCAGCATTTT. Residues: CASSQIGTGNQPQHF. The chain couples TRBV19 to TRBJ1-5, with 9 positions matching TRBD1. The germline CDR1 and CDR2 sequences are LNHDA and SQIVND (reference sequence). CDR3 length: 15 residues. Losses at the gene ends were 6 bases for V and 4 bases for J; bases not matched to a gene: 7.

This clonotype is medium-sized within its sample. The chain recombines TRBV27 with TRBJ1-1; D gene uncertain. CDR3 length: 14 residues. Germline values: CDR1 MNHEY, CDR2 SMNVEV (reference sequence). V shed 2 bases and J shed 1 base, with 8 bases lying between them. CDR3 region: CASSLRLGNTEAFF. The CDR3, as DNA: TGTGCCAGCAGTTTACGACTGGGGAACACTGAAGCTTTCTTT.

This clonotype was counted only a few times. The V gene is TRBV18, the J gene TRBJ2-3; 9 bases align to TRBD2. V shed 1 base, J shed 1 base, and the junction held 3 bases outside the gene matches. The CDR3 has 16 residues. Germline V gene data show CDR1 as KGHSH and CDR2 as LQKENI. Written as DNA, the CDR3 is TGTGCCAGCTCACCACGCGGCGGGGGGGGCACAGATACGCAGTATTTT. It is translated as CASSPRGGGGTDTQYF.

The chain joins TRBV28 to TRBJ1-5, with D uncertain. The CDR3 is 12 residues long. Trimming pared 2 bases from V and 7 bases from J, leaving 6 bases between. In germline, CDR1 is MDHEN, CDR2 SYDVKM. The DNA for the CDR3 is TGTGCCAGCAGTTTAAATGGACAGCCCCAGCATTTT. Protein: CASSLNGQPQHF.

This clonotype was seen more than once but under ten times. The genes are TRBV7-2 and TRBJ2-1; 10 nucleotides line up with TRBD2. CDR1 SGHTA and CDR2 FQGNSA come from the germline V gene. V shed 1 base, J shed 3 bases, and the junction held 3 bases outside the gene matches. The length of the CDR3 is 16 residues. The CDR3 bases are TGTGCCAGCAGCTTAGGTCCTAGCGGGGGCTACAATGAGCAGTTCTTC. It yields the protein CASSLGPSGGYNEQFF.

The chain combines TRBV30 with TRBJ2-7; tentatively, D is TRBD1 (6 bases). This CDR3 comprises 14 residues. The ends were cut back, 0 bases at V and 4 bases at J, with 13 bases in the middle. In germline, CDR1 is GTSNPN, CDR2 SVGIG (reference sequence). In DNA, the CDR3 is TGTGCCTGGAGTGTACCCCCAGGGGCGTACGAGCAGTACTTC. Translating gives CAWSVPPGAYEQYF.

The rearrangement uses TRBV10-3 and TRBJ2-1, with a weak D call TRBD2 (6 bases). The CDR3 loop spans 14 amino acids. Germline V gives CDR1 ENHRY, CDR2 SYGVKD. The germline V and J ends were trimmed by 7 bases and 5 bases, with 15 bases remaining between them. DNA for the CDR3: TGTGCCATCAAAGCTAGCGCGCTTAACAATGAGCAGTTCTTC. It is translated as CAIKASALNNEQFF.

V gene TRBV20-1 combines with J gene TRBJ2-7; tentative D call: TRBD1 (6 bases). Germline V gene sequence: CDR1 DFQATT, CDR2 SNEGSKA (reference sequence). With 5 bases removed from V and 0 bases from J, the gap between germline ends came to 14 bases. The CDR3 is 14 amino acids. The CDR3 DNA sequence: TGCAGTGCTGTAAGACAGGTGCTCTCCTACGAGCAGTACTTC. Translated, it gives CSAVRQVLSYEQYF.

This clonotype was observed a handful of times. The chain carries TRBV20-1 and TRBJ1-1; 9 bases line up with TRBD1. Trimming cost V 2 bases and J 3 bases; bases outside gene matches: 10. The CDR3 consists of 16 residues. Germline V lookup: CDR1 DFQATT, CDR2 SNEGSKA (reference sequence). CDR3 sequence reads: CSARPRDRDADTEAFF. CDR3 nucleotide sequence: TGCAGTGCTAGACCCCGGGACAGGGACGCTGACACTGAAGCTTTCTTT.

V usage is TRBV30 and J usage is TRBJ1-1, with 11 nucleotides matching TRBD1. CDR1 is GTSNPN and CDR2 is SVGIG in the germline V gene (reference sequence). The CDR3 sequence is 14 residues long. J gave up 5 bases and V 5 bases, and 7 bases lay outside the gene matches. The chain's CDR3 is CAWERGTGGTEAFF. As DNA, the CDR3 is TGTGCCTGGGAGCGGGGGACAGGGGGGACTGAAGCTTTCTTT.

This clonotype has a handful of counts. V usage is TRBV6-1 and J usage is TRBJ2-7; TRBD1 aligns across 11 bases. Per the germline V gene, CDR1 is MNHNS and CDR2 is SASEGT. The ends lost 7 bases at V and 3 bases at J; junction bases unmatched: 5. The CDR3 covers 14 residues. CDR3 sequence: CASITGTGGYEQYF. For the CDR3, the DNA is TGTGCCAGCATCACCGGGACAGGGGGCTACGAGCAGTACTTC.

This chain connects TRBV5-4 to TRBJ2-7; 8 bases map to TRBD2. The germline V gene has CDR1 SGHNT and CDR2 YYREEE (reference sequence). CDR3 length: 16 amino acids. V was pared by 3 bases and J by 1 base, with 9 bases of the junction left unmatched. The CDR3 bases are TGTGCCAGCAGCTCGTGGGGGACTAGTACGTCCTACGAGCAGTACTTC. Encoded protein: CASSSWGTSTSYEQYF.

The chain carries TRBV6-2 or TRBV6-3 and TRBJ2-7, with 10 positions matching TRBD2. CDR3 length equals 14 residues. In germline, CDR1 is MNHEY, CDR2 SVGEGT. The J segment lost 0 bases and the V segment lost 11 bases, leaving 7 bases of the junction unmatched. The CDR3: CAGAGTSVSYEQYF. The CDR3 nucleotides read TGTGCCGGGGCCGGGACTAGCGTCTCCTACGAGCAGTACTTC.

The gene calls are TRBV19 and TRBJ1-5; the match to TRBD1 covers 7 bases. V shed 9 bases, J shed 2 bases, and the junction held 16 bases outside the gene matches. In germline, CDR1 is LNHDA, CDR2 SQIVND (reference sequence). The CDR3 has 17 amino acids. The CDR3 DNA follows: TGTGCCAGAAAGTACTCTCACAGGGGAAGGGGCAATCAGCCCCAGCATTTT. It encodes CARKYSHRGRGNQPQHF.

The chain recombines TRBV27 with TRBJ1-2; D not resolved. Trimming stripped 5 bases from V and 1 base from J, with 8 bases between. Germline V gene data show CDR1 as MNHEY and CDR2 as SMNVEV (reference sequence). This CDR3 is 13 amino acids long. CDR3 sequence (DNA): TGTGCCAGCAGTCCCCTTTTTAACTATGGCTACACCTTC. It is translated as CASSPLFNYGYTF.

The CDR3 DNA reads TGTGCCAGCAGACTAGGTTCTTGGCTGAGGGGGAACACTGAAGCTTTCTTT. Its protein is CASRLGSWLRGNTEAFF. This chain links TRBV12-3 or TRBV12-4 with TRBJ1-1, with D possibly TRBD1 on 5 matching bases. The length of the CDR3 is 17 residues. V lost 6 bases and J 1 base, leaving 21 bases between the germline ends.

The J gene is TRBJ2-3, the V gene TRBV7-9; maybe TRBD2 (6 bases). The germline CDR1 and CDR2 sequences are SEHNR and FQNEAQ (reference sequence). The CDR3 length is 17 residues. Between the trimmed V and J ends, which lost 0 bases and 5 bases, there was a span of 18 bases. CDR3 protein: CASSLALAAYRGDTQYF. The CDR3 region has the DNA TGTGCCAGCAGCTTAGCACTAGCAGCCTACCGGGGAGATACGCAGTATTTT.

CDR3 bases: TGTGCCAGCAGCTTAACCCCCGGACAGGGTCGTAATGAGCAGTTCTTC. This codes for CASSLTPGQGRNEQFF. The V call is TRBV11-2, the J call TRBJ2-1, with TRBD1 matching over 8 bases. Germline loops: CDR1 SGHAT, CDR2 FQNNGV. The CDR3 runs to 16 residues. After removal of 2 bases from V and 7 bases from J, the junction contained 10 bases not matched to a gene.

This clonotype occurred a few times. The chain recombines TRBV6-5 with TRBJ1-2; no clear D. V lost 2 bases and J 8 bases, leaving 9 bases between the germline ends. This CDR3 comprises 12 residues. CDR1 and CDR2 (germline): MNHEY, SVGAGI. The CDR3 region is CASSYVRWGYTF. CDR3 nucleotides: TGTGCCAGCAGTTACGTAAGGTGGGGCTACACCTTC.

The chain combines TRBV7-2 with TRBJ1-1; D might be TRBD1 (5 bases). Germline CDR1 is SGHTA and CDR2 is FQGNSA. The CDR3 consists of 14 residues. With 2 bases removed from V and 8 bases from J, the gap between germline ends came to 15 bases. CDR3 loop: CASSLSGTHWEAFF. The CDR3 nucleotides read TGTGCCAGCAGCTTAAGTGGGACCCATTGGGAAGCTTTCTTT.

By share of the sample, this clonotype is medium-sized (0.01 to 0.1%). The rearrangement links TRBV6-2 or TRBV6-3 to TRBJ1-1; D gene ambiguous. V lost 6 bases and J lost 1, with 9 bases in between. The CDR3 is made up of 13 amino acids. Germline CDR1 reads MNHEY; CDR2 reads SVGEGT. CDR3 DNA sequence: TGTGCCAGCAGACCCTTCACGAACACTGAAGCTTTCTTT. Encoded protein: CASRPFTNTEAFF.

The chain joins TRBV5-4 to TRBJ1-3; a possible D gene is TRBD1 (6 bases). Germline assignment: CDR1 SGHNT and CDR2 YYREEE (reference sequence). The CDR3 sequence is 14 residues long. Trimming took 5 bases from V and 2 from J, leaving 11 bases between them. The CDR3 spells CASRSTGPGNTIYF. As DNA, the CDR3 is TGTGCCAGCAGATCCACAGGGCCTGGAAACACCATATATTTT.

DNA of the CDR3: TGTGCCAGCAGTCTACAGGGGGGGTATGGCTACACCTTC. Residues: CASSLQGGYGYTF. The chain couples TRBV28 to TRBJ1-2; TRBD1 aligns across 8 bases. Trimming took 5 bases from V and 5 from J; bases not matched to a gene: 4. The germline CDR1 and CDR2 sequences are MDHEN and SYDVKM. The CDR3 runs 13 residues.

J is TRBJ2-7 and V is TRBV6-5; D not resolved. CDR1 is MNHEY, CDR2 SVGAGI, per germline. This CDR3 contains 14 residues. Trimming removed 0 bases from V and 3 bases from J, with 9 bases in between. As DNA, the CDR3 is TGTGCCAGCAGTTACTCTAACAGATACTACGAGCAGTACTTC. Its translation: CASSYSNRYYEQYF.